These 27 T cell receptor beta chains share one sample of origin, sequenced in a study of T-cell reconstitution after alpha-beta-depleted transplantation in children. The TCRbeta library incorporated unique molecular identifiers. Using its own MiXCR run on the PCR reads, TCRdb lists one record per CDR3 protein. The sample carries 150,000 to 200,000 distinct CDR3 sequences, over 5.5% recorded once. The sequenced sample was PBMCs from the stem cell graft donor, obtained from the stem cell graft. The receptors originated from a human donor who donated a stem cell graft to a child with Wiskott-Aldrich syndrome.

This clonotype was recorded many times. The CDR3 loop reads CASSVPGQGASKNIQYF. As DNA, the CDR3 is TGTGCCAGCAGCGTTCCGGGACAGGGGGCATCAAAAAACATTCAGTACTTC. The chain has TRBV7-9 and TRBJ2-4; 12 bases agree with TRBD1. This CDR3 has 17 amino acids. Trimming at V came to 5 bases and at J to 4 bases, leaving 9 bases not matched to a gene. The germline gives CDR1 SEHNR, CDR2 FQNEAQ (reference sequence).

This clonotype was picked up a small number of times. The chain has TRBV5-1 and TRBJ1-5, with 8 bases lining up with TRBD1. V was clipped by 4 bases and J by 0 bases; unmatched bases: 6. Germline lookup yields CDR1 SGHRS and CDR2 YFSETQ. The CDR3 runs 16 residues. The DNA for the CDR3 is TGCGCCAGCAGCCCCGGGACAGGCTTTAGCAATCAGCCCCAGCATTTT. Amino acids: CASSPGTGFSNQPQHF.

This clonotype appeared many times. The chain carries TRBV5-5 and TRBJ2-2; a weak D match, TRBD2 (5 bases). Deletions cut 0 bases from V and 1 base from J, with 7 bases between. The CDR3 has 15 amino acids. CDR1 and CDR2 (germline): SGHKS, YYEKEE (reference sequence). The CDR3 protein is CASSLGTLNTGELFF. In DNA form, the CDR3 reads TGTGCCAGCAGCTTGGGGACTTTGAACACCGGGGAGCTGTTTTTT.

This clonotype was observed many times. The V and J genes are TRBV7-8 and TRBJ2-1; D is possibly TRBD1 or TRBD2 (7 bases each). CDR3 size: 15 residues. V was trimmed by 7 bases and J by 1 base, leaving 14 bases between them. Germline V gene data show CDR1 as SGHVS and CDR2 as FQNEAQ. CDR3 residues: CASILRGGSYNEQFF. The CDR3 DNA reads TGTGCCAGCATCCTCAGGGGGGGTTCCTACAATGAGCAGTTCTTC. Full variable domain (rest looked up from reference TRBV7-8 and TRBJ2-1): GAGVSQSPRYKVAKRGQDVALRCDPISGHVSLFWYQQALGQGPEFLTYFQNEAQLDKSGLPSDRFFAERPEGSVSTLKIQRTQQEDSAVYLCASILRGGSYNEQFFGPGTRLTVL.

The chain recombines TRBV5-5 with TRBJ2-7, with 13 bases identical to TRBD2. The germline gives CDR1 SGHKS, CDR2 YYEKEE (reference sequence). CDR3 length: 16 amino acids. Trimming took 4 bases from V and 2 from J; bases not matched to a gene: 6. The CDR3 protein is CASSPWTSGGTYEQYF. Here the CDR3 DNA reads TGTGCCAGCAGCCCCTGGACTAGCGGGGGTACCTACGAGCAGTACTTC.

Many counts were recorded for this clonotype. J is TRBJ2-2 and V is TRBV6-1, with D tentatively TRBD1 (5 bases). Trimming took 8 bases from V and 5 from J, leaving 15 bases between them. Germline V gene sequence: CDR1 MNHNS, CDR2 SASEGT. This CDR3 is built from 14 residues. CDR3 in DNA: TGTGCCAGCGAACTCCTGACAGAAACCGGGGAGCTGTTTTTT. Protein product: CASELLTETGELFF.

The gene calls are TRBV7-9 and TRBJ1-2; D may be TRBD1 (5 bases). V was trimmed by 5 bases and J by 7 bases, leaving 20 bases between them. Germline loops: CDR1 SEHNR, CDR2 FQNEAQ (reference sequence). CDR3 length: 15 residues. In DNA, the CDR3 is TGTGCCAGCAGCCGACCAACCGGGACTATCGGTGGCTACACCTTC. Translating it yields CASSRPTGTIGGYTF.

In regard to this clonotype: An end of the junction does not agree with germline; a read error may underlie this. The chain recombines TRBV6-2 or TRBV6-3 with TRBJ2-2; a possible D gene is TRBD2 (5 bases). The germline V gene has CDR1 MNHEY and CDR2 SVGEGT. This CDR3 has 13 amino acids. CDR3 in amino acids: CASSYRTTGVLFF. The CDR3 DNA follows: TGTGCCAGCAGTTACCGGACGACCGGGGTGCTGTTTTTT.

The gene calls are TRBV6-1 and TRBJ2-6; D remains unclear. CDR1 is MNHNS and CDR2 is SASEGT in the germline V gene. The V end was cut by 4 bases, the J end by 0 bases, with 13 bases between. CDR3 length: 17 amino acids. For the CDR3, the DNA is TGTGCCAGCAGTGCAGTTACGAGCGTCTCTGGGGCCAACGTCCTGACTTTC. It translates to CASSAVTSVSGANVLTF.

This clonotype was detected only a few times. The V call is TRBV4-3, the J call TRBJ1-1; D ambiguous. From germline, CDR1 is LGHNA and CDR2 YSLEER. The CDR3 extends over 17 amino acids. V lost 4 bases and J 0 bases, leaving 18 bases between the germline ends. Written as DNA, the CDR3 is TGCGCCAGCAGCCTTCACCGCGCACCTTTTATGAACACTGAAGCTTTCTTT. Amino acid sequence: CASSLHRAPFMNTEAFF.

This clonotype was observed a few times. V is TRBV30 and J is TRBJ2-5, with 10 bases aligning to TRBD2. Germline values: CDR1 GTSNPN, CDR2 SVGIG (reference sequence). This CDR3 is built from 15 residues. Losses at the gene ends were 0 bases for V and 4 bases for J; bases not matched to a gene: 5. The CDR3 nucleotides read TGTGCCTGGAGTGTAATACTAGCGGGGAGAGAGACCCAGTACTTC. Translated, it gives CAWSVILAGRETQYF.

The chain links TRBV29-1 to TRBJ2-1; D unresolved. Germline CDR1 and CDR2: SQVTM and ANQGSEA. The CDR3 contains 13 residues. The V gene lost 4 bases and the J gene lost 7 bases, with 14 bases spanning the gap. CDR3 protein: CSVVVWNGNEQFF. CDR3 nucleotides: TGCAGCGTTGTCGTGTGGAACGGGAATGAGCAGTTCTTC.

A few counts support this clonotype. The genes are TRBV25-1 and TRBJ1-4; 7 nucleotides agree with TRBD1. The germline V gene encodes CDR1 MGHDK and CDR2 SYGVNS. The junction had 5 bases not matched to a gene; V was cut back by 6 bases and J by 7 bases. There are 13 residues in the CDR3. The CDR3 DNA reads as TGTGCCAGCAGAGAGGGGGCACTTGAAAAACTGTTTTTT. Translation gives CASREGALEKLFF.

In its sample, this clonotype was seen a few times. V usage is TRBV24-1 and J usage is TRBJ1-5; 7 bases line up with TRBD1. The V gene's germline CDR1 is KGHDR and CDR2 SFDVKD. Losses at the gene ends were 1 base for V and 11 bases for J; bases not matched to a gene: 13. The CDR3 sequence is 16 residues long. The CDR3 sequence is CATSDFRQGDSGAQHF. DNA for the CDR3: TGTGCCACCAGTGATTTTCGGCAGGGGGATTCTGGAGCCCAGCATTTT.

Many counts were recorded for this clonotype. The chain combines TRBV29-1 with TRBJ2-5; 9 nucleotides line up with TRBD2. The CDR3 contains 14 residues. The germline gives CDR1 SQVTM, CDR2 ANQGSEA. V dropped 6 bases and J dropped 5; count of bases not matched to a gene: 10. CDR3 loop: CSVRGLAVQETQYF. CDR3 nucleotide sequence: TGCAGCGTAAGGGGACTAGCTGTACAGGAGACCCAGTACTTC.

This clonotype was detected ten times or more. This chain joins TRBV29-1 and TRBJ2-3; TRBD1 matches at 7 bases. Germline CDR1 is SQVTM and CDR2 is ANQGSEA. V was pared by 5 bases and J by 2 bases, with 7 bases of the junction left unmatched. The CDR3 has 14 amino acids. The CDR3 sequence: CSVRDREITDTQYF. In DNA form, the CDR3 reads TGCAGCGTTCGGGACAGAGAAATCACAGATACGCAGTATTTT.

This clonotype was counted ten times or more. This sequence joins TRBV15 and TRBJ2-3; D is uncertain. Germline assignment: CDR1 LNHNV and CDR2 YYDKDF (reference sequence). The CDR3 runs 13 residues. V lost 0 bases to trimming and J lost 6 bases, with 7 bases between them. The CDR3 region is CATSRDFPDTQYF. The CDR3 nucleotides read TGTGCCACCAGCAGAGATTTTCCGGATACGCAGTATTTT.

This clonotype was seen at least ten times. The rearrangement joins TRBV25-1 to TRBJ1-1, with 7 bases aligning to TRBD1. The trim removed 3 bases at V and 6 bases at J, leaving 13 bases unmatched. The CDR3 spans 16 residues. The germline V gene encodes CDR1 MGHDK and CDR2 SYGVNS. CDR3 bases: TGTGCCAGCAGTGACACCAGACAGGGAATGATAGCTGAAGCTTTCTTT. As protein: CASSDTRQGMIAEAFF.

This clonotype was detected many times. The V gene is TRBV4-2, the J gene TRBJ2-6; 9 bases are shared with TRBD2. The length of the CDR3 is 20 residues. Germline-derived CDR1 and CDR2 are LGHNA and YNFKEQ. V shed 0 bases and J 0 bases; nucleotides not matched to a gene: 9. DNA for the CDR3: TGTGCCAGCAGCCAAGAGGTTGTCCTAGCGGGGTTCTCTGGGGCCAACGTCCTGACTTTC. Amino acids: CASSQEVVLAGFSGANVLTF.

In its sample, this clonotype was seen many times. The chain carries TRBV5-1 and TRBJ1-1; 7 positions match TRBD1. This CDR3 contains 15 residues. Trimming at V came to 0 bases and at J to 0 bases, leaving 2 bases not matched to a gene. The germline V gene encodes CDR1 SGHRS and CDR2 YFSETQ. This CDR3 is CASSLEQGVNTEAFF. The DNA for the CDR3 is TGCGCCAGCAGCTTGGAGCAGGGGGTGAACACTGAAGCTTTCTTT.

This clonotype was observed many times. The gene calls are TRBV3-1 and TRBJ2-1; the D is unclear. CDR1 and CDR2 from the germline V gene are LGHDT and YNNKEL (reference sequence). The CDR3 is made up of 17 amino acids. With 0 bases removed from V and 9 bases from J, the gap between germline ends came to 21 bases. As DNA, the CDR3 is TGTGCCAGCAGCCAAGACAGCCTCATCCGGATCCCCGGTGAGCAGTTCTTC. Its translation: CASSQDSLIRIPGEQFF.

This clonotype came up many times. This chain joins TRBV29-1 and TRBJ2-3; the D is unclear. Germline loops: CDR1 SQVTM, CDR2 ANQGSEA. V gave up 5 bases and J gave up 3 bases, with 9 bases separating them. CDR3 length equals 12 residues. CDR3 coding DNA: TGCAGCGTTCGAAAAGAGACAGATACGCAGTATTTT. The encoded protein is CSVRKETDTQYF.

This clonotype was counted only a few times. This rearrangement joins TRBV7-2 to TRBJ2-7, with D perhaps matching TRBD2 (6 bases). The germline V and J ends were trimmed by 1 base and 3 bases, with 10 bases remaining between them. Germline V gene sequence: CDR1 SGHTA, CDR2 FQGNSA. This CDR3 spans 14 amino acids. The CDR3 nucleotides are TGTGCCAGCAGCTTAGGCGGGGTGGGCTACGAGCAGTACTTC. Amino acids: CASSLGGVGYEQYF.

This clonotype was found a few times. The V gene is TRBV5-1, the J gene TRBJ2-2; 10 bases line up with TRBD2. The length of the CDR3 is 15 residues. V dropped 1 base and J dropped 7; count of bases not matched to a gene: 4. CDR1 SGHRS and CDR2 YFSETQ come from the germline V gene. CDR3 sequence: CASSLLAGDHGELFF. As DNA, the CDR3 is TGCGCCAGCAGCTTGCTAGCGGGGGATCACGGGGAGCTGTTTTTT. The full variable domain, its missing parts supplied by reference TRBV5-1 and TRBJ2-2, is KAGVTQTPRYLIKTRGQQVTLSCSPISGHRSVSWYQQTPGQGLQFLFEYFSETQRNKGNFPGRFSGRQFSNSRSEMNVSTLELGDSALYLCASSLLAGDHGELFFGEGSRLTVL.

This clonotype was seen repeatedly, ten times or more. The CDR3: CSARERDRVLLWPQHF. The CDR3 nucleotides read TGCAGTGCTAGAGAAAGGGACAGAGTCTTGTTATGGCCCCAGCATTTT. The chain couples TRBV20-1 to TRBJ1-5; TRBD1 matches 7 bases. Germline lookup yields CDR1 DFQATT and CDR2 SNEGSKA (reference sequence). The CDR3 length is 16 residues. The ends lost 0 bases at V and 9 bases at J; junction bases unmatched: 14.

This clonotype came up many times. The rearrangement joins TRBV5-1 to TRBJ2-2; D is uncertain. This CDR3 contains 14 residues. Germline-derived CDR1 and CDR2 are SGHRS and YFSETQ. Trimming removed 9 bases at V and 0 bases at J, with 12 bases between. CDR3 in DNA: TGCGCCACCACAGCTACTGCGAACACCGGGGAGCTGTTTTTT. Residues: CATTATANTGELFF. Looking up the rest from reference TRBV5-1 and TRBJ2-2 gives the full variable domain: KAGVTQTPRYLIKTRGQQVTLSCSPISGHRSVSWYQQTPGQGLQFLFEYFSETQRNKGNFPGRFSGRQFSNSRSEMNVSTLELGDSALYLCATTATANTGELFFGEGSRLTVL.

Many counts were recorded for this clonotype. The gene calls are TRBV6-2 or TRBV6-3 and TRBJ1-2, with a possible D match to TRBD1 (6 bases). Trimming cost V 6 bases and J 7 bases, with 21 bases left between them. The CDR3 contains 15 residues. CDR1 is MNHEY and CDR2 is SVGEGT in the germline V gene. The CDR3 loop reads CASRNTGIIKSGYTF. The CDR3 DNA is TGTGCCAGCAGAAACACAGGGATTATTAAGAGTGGCTACACCTTC.